The T cell receptor (beta chain) under discussion was sequenced for a study of neoadjuvant nivolumab and ipilimumab in lung cancer. Whole-study results and caveats: Blood richness before therapy tracked richness in tumors resected after neoadjuvant therapy.

Unmatched junction bases numbered 3, after V lost 6 bases and J lost 4 bases. This CDR3 region has 13 residues. The germline gives CDR1 MDHEN, CDR2 SYDVKM. Generated by immunoSEQ multiplex PCR, the TCRdb table keeps only in-frame clones and is missing some. Of about 18,000 clones in the sample, roughly 77% were seen once. On this clone itself: Its antigen remains unidentified.

The TCR was taken from an adult with non-small cell lung cancer. The chain employs TRBV28 and TRBJ1-2; 9 bases match TRBD1. The source was tumor tissue, collected after neoadjuvant nivolumab, alone or with ipilimumab, at or shortly before surgery. CDR3 amino acids: CASRGQGIYGYTF. The CDR3 bases are TGTGCCAGCAGAGGACAGGGGATCTATGGCTACACCTTC.